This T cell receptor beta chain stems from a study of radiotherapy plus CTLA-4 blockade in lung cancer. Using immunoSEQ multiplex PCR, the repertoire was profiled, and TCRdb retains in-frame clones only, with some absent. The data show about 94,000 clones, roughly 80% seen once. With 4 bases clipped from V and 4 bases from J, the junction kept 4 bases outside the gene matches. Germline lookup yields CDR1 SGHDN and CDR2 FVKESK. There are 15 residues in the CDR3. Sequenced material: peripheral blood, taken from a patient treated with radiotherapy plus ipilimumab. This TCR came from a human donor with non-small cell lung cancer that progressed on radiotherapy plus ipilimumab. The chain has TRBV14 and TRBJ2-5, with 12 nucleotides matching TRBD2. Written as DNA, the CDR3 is TGTGCCAGCAGCCCCTGGACTAGCGGGGTAGAGACCCAGTACTTC. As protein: CASSPWTSGVETQYF.